This T cell receptor beta chain was sequenced during a study of blood T cell repertoires in COVID-19. Across the study: Acute and convalescent COVID-19 samples came from the United States, Italy and Spain. PBMCs, B-cell-depleted T cells, or T cells were the source of the cDNA or gDNA that made up the material.

Authors' methods: Researchers report that nucleated cell counts were estimated from reference gene primer amplification. Produced via immunoSEQ multiplex PCR; TCRdb's table is partial and in-frame only. The V and J calls and clone size come from that table; D and trimming were worked out from the DNA. This table has some 100,000 clones, approximately 86% appearing once. This TCR was recovered from a woman aged 70-85 years with acute or convalescent COVID-19. The sequencing sample was made of peripheral blood.

The CDR3, as DNA: TGCGCCAGCAGCTTGGAAACAGGGGGCTTCGGAGGCTACACCTTC. Translation: CASSLETGGFGGYTF. The chain employs TRBV5-1 and TRBJ1-2; TRBD1 matches at 9 bases. V lost 0 bases and J lost 8; bases outside the gene matches: 8. The CDR3 runs 15 residues. Germline-derived CDR1 and CDR2 are SGHRS and YFSETQ.